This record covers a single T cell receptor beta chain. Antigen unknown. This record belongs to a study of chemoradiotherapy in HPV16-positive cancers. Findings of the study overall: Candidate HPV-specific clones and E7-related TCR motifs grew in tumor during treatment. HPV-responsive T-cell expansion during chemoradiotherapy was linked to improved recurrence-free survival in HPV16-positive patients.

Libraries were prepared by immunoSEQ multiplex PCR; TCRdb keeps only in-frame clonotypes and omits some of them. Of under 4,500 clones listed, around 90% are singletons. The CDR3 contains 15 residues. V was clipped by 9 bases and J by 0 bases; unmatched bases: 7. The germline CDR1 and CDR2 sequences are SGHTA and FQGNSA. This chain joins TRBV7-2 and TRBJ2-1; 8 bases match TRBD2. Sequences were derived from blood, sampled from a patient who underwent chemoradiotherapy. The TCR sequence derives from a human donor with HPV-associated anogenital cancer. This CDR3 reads CASHRSGSSYNEQFF. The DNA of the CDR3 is TGTGCCAGTCATCGCAGCGGGAGCTCCTACAATGAGCAGTTCTTC.